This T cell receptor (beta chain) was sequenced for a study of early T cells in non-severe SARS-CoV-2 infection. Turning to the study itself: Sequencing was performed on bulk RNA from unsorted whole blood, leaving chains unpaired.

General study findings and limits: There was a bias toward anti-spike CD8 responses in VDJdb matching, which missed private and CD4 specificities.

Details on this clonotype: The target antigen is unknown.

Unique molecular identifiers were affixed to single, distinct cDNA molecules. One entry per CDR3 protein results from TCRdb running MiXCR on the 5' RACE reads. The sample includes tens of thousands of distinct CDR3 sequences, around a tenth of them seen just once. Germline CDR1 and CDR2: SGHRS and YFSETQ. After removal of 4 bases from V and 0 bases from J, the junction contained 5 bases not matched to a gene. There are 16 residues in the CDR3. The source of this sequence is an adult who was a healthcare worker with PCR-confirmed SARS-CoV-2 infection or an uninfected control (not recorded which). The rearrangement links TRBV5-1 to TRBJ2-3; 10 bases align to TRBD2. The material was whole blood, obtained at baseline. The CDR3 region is CASSTSGIPSTDTQYF. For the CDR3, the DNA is TGCGCCAGCAGCACTAGCGGGATCCCTAGCACAGATACGCAGTATTTT.